This record covers a single T cell receptor beta chain. The CDR3 has 15 residues. Trimming took 4 bases from V and 4 from J; bases not matched to a gene: 9. Germline CDR1 and CDR2: LGHDT and YNNKEL (reference sequence). This specimen belongs to a study of blood T cell repertoires in COVID-19. Here immunoSEQ multiplex PCR was the method, and the copy in TCRdb shows in-frame clones only, minus some. The table lists more than 250,000 clones, roughly 84% of them singletons. This rearrangement joins TRBV3-1 (or the pseudogene TRBV3-2) to TRBJ2-7; 8 bases are shared with TRBD1. The sequencing sample was made of peripheral blood. This clonotype was sampled from a man aged 45-65 years with active or convalescent COVID-19. CDR3 in amino acids: CASSLRAGQGYEQYF. The CDR3 DNA reads TGTGCCAGCAGCCTAAGGGCAGGACAGGGTTACGAGCAGTACTTC.